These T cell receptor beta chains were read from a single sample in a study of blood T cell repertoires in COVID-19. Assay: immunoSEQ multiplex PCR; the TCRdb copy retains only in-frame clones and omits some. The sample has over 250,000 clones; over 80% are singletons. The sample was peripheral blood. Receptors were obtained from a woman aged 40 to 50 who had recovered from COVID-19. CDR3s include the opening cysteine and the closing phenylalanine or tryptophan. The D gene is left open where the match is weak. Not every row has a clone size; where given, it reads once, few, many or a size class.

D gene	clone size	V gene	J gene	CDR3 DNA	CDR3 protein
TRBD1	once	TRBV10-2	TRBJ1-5	TGCGCCAGCAGTGAGTCGGGACAGGGTGTTCGTCAGCCCCAGCATTTT	CASSESGQGVRQPQHF
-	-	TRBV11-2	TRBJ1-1	TGTGCCAGCAGCTTAGTGGCGGGGGCGATCACTGAAGCTTTCTTT	CASSLVAGAITEAFF
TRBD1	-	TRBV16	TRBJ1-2	TGTGCCAGCAGCCTACAGGGGAATCATGGCTACACCTTC	CASSLQGNHGYTF
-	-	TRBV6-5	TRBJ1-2	TGTGCCAGCAGGGCAGGGGAGATTCATGGCTACACCTTC	CASRAGEIHGYTF
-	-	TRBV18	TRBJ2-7	TGTGCCAGCTCGTGGGGGTCAGGGGTCGGATACGAGCAGTACTTC	CASSWGSGVGYEQYF
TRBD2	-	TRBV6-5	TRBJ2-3	TGTGCCAGCAAGAGTGGACTAGCGATGACAGATACGCAGTATTTT	CASKSGLAMTDTQYF
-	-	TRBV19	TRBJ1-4	TGTGCCAGTAGGCGCCAGGACAGACTGTTTTTT	CASRRQDRLFF
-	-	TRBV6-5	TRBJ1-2	TGTGCCAGCAGTTTCCGGGACACCCGGGGCGGCTACACCTTC	CASSFRDTRGGYTF
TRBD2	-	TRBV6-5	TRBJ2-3	TGTGCCAGCAGCCAACCGGGGGGAGATACGCAGTATTTT	CASSQPGGDTQYF
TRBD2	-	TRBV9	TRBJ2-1	TGTGCCAGCAGCGTAGCTGGGAGGGGAGCCGTTGAGCAGTTCTTC	CASSVAGRGAVEQFF
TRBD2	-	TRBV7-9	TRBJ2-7	TGTGCCAGCAGCTCCCATAAGCGGGGACTACCCTACGAGCAGTACTTC	CASSSHKRGLPYEQYF
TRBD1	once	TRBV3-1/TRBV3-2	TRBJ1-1	TGTGCCAGCAGCCACCGGGACAGCGAAGCTTTCTTT	CASSHRDSEAFF
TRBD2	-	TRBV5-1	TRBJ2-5	TGCGCCAGCAGCTTGGGACTAGCAAGTCTACAGACCCAGTACTTC	CASSLGLASLQTQYF
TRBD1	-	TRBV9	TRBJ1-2	TGTGCCAGCAGCGTAGAAGGGACAGGGTTCTATGGCTACACCTTC	CASSVEGTGFYGYTF
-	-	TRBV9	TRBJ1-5	TGTGCCAGCAGCACAACAGGGACCAATCAGCCCCAGCATTTT	CASSTTGTNQPQHF
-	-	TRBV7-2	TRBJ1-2	TGTGCCAGCAGCCGCCGACAGCTTAACTATGGCTACACCTTC	CASSRRQLNYGYTF
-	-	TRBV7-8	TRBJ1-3	TGTGCCAGCAGCTTAGTGGGGCCTACCCCCTATCCGTCCTCTGGAAACACCATATATTTT	CASSLVGPTPYPSSGNTIYF
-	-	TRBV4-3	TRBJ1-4	TGCGCCAGCAGCCATGGATGGAGGGCATTGGGAAAACTGTTTTTT	CASSHGWRALGKLFF
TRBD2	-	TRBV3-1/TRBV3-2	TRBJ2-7	TGTGCCAGCAGCCCCCGGTTTAGCGGGGGGGCGGAAGGGAACGAGCAGTACTTC	CASSPRFSGGAEGNEQYF
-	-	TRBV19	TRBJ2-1	TGTGCCAGTAGGCTTCGCGCGGGGACTTCCTACAATGAGCAGTTCTTC	CASRLRAGTSYNEQFF
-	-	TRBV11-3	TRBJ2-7	TGTGCCAGCAGCGATAAGACAGGCCAATTCTACGAGCAGTACTTC	CASSDKTGQFYEQYF
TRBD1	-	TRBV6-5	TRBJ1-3	TGTGCCAGCAGTTACGGGACAGGGTCTGCGGACACCATATATTTT	CASSYGTGSADTIYF
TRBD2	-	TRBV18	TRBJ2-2	TGTGCCAGCTCAACCGGCGGGGGAGAGAACACCGGGGAGCTGTTTTTT	CASSTGGGENTGELFF
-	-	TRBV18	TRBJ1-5	TGTGCCAGCTCACCACGGGCAGAGGGAGGCAATCAGCCCCAGCATTTT	CASSPRAEGGNQPQHF
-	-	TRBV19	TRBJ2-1	TGTGCCAGTAGTACCTACACAGGCTACAATGAGCAGTTCTTC	CASSTYTGYNEQFF
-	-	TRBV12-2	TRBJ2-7	TGTGCAAGTCGCTCGACCTTCCGGGACAGGATTTACGAGCAGTACTTC	CASRSTFRDRIYEQYF
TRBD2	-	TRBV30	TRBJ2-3	TGTGCCTGGGGGACTAGCGGGGGTGGGGAGACAGATACGCAGTATTTT	CAWGTSGGGETDTQYF
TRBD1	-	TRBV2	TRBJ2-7	TGTGCCAGCAGTGGGGACAGGGGACCCTACGAGCAGTACTTC	CASSGDRGPYEQYF
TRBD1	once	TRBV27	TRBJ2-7	TGTGCCAGCAGGCCTAGGACAGGGGACTACGAGCAGTACTTC	CASRPRTGDYEQYF
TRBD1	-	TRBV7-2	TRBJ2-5	TGTGCCAGCCGGCTCCACCAGGGGGCGGGAGAGACCCAGTACTTC	CASRLHQGAGETQYF
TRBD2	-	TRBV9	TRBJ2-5	TGTGCCAGCAGCGTGGGACTAGCGGGGTTACAAGAGACCCAGTACTTC	CASSVGLAGLQETQYF
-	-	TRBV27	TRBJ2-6	TGTGCCACCGCGGAGGGGGCGGGTGGGGCCAACGTCCTGACTTTC	CATAEGAGGANVLTF
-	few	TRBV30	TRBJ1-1	TGTGCCTGGACTCAGGGAAGCACTGAAGCTTTCTTT	CAWTQGSTEAFF
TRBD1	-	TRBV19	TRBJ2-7	TGTGCCAGTAGTCCCCGGGACAGAGACTTCTACGAGCAGTACTTC	CASSPRDRDFYEQYF
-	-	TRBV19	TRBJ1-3	TGTGCCAGTATTATCCCTAACGACTCTGGAAACACCATATATTTT	CASIIPNDSGNTIYF